This T cell receptor (beta chain) was recorded in a study of T-cell reconstitution after alpha-beta-depleted transplantation in children. The germline V gene encodes CDR1 DFQATT and CDR2 SNEGSKA (reference sequence). This CDR3 has 15 residues. V was cut by 2 bases and J by 5 bases, with 16 bases left in between. This clonotype was seen once. Researchers prepared the TCRbeta library using unique molecular identifiers, the study reports. TCRdb itself ran the PCR reads through MiXCR, one entry per CDR3 protein. The sample holds more than 200,000 distinct CDR3 sequences, 9% to 10% seen once. The specimen was PBMCs from the stem cell graft donor, collected from the stem cell graft. The source of this sequence is a human donor who donated a stem cell graft to a child with SCID. The gene calls are TRBV20-1 and TRBJ2-1; D possibly corresponds to TRBD2 (6 bases). The CDR3 reads CSARISTRGNNEQFF. The CDR3 DNA reads TGCAGTGCTAGAATCTCGACTAGAGGGAACAATGAGCAGTTCTTC.